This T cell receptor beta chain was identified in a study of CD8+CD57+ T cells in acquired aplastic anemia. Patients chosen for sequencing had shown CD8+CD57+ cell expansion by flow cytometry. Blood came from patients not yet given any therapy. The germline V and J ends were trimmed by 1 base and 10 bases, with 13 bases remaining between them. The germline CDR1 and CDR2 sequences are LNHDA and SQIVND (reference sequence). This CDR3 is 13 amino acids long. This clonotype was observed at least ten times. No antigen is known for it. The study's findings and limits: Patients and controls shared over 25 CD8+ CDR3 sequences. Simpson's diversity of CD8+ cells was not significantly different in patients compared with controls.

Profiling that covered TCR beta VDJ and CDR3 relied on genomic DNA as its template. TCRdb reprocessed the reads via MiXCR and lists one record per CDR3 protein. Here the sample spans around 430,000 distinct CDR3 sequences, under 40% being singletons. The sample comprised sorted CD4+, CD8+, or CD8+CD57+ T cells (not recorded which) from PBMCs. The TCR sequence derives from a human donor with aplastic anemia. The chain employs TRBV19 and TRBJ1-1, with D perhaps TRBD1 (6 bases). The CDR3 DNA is TGTGCCAGTAGTATAGTACCGGGGGCGGGAGCTTTCTTT. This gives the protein CASSIVPGAGAFF.